The 2 T cell receptor beta chains below all came from one sample that was sequenced in a study of response to subunit inactivated influenza vaccine. MiXCR, run by TCRdb on the RT-PCR reads, gives a single entry per CDR3 protein. The sample has more than 400,000 distinct CDR3 sequences, approximately 7.2% seen once. Sequencing used PBMCs from blood, obtained about 23 months after vaccination. These receptors were collected from a man aged 50 to 69 who received an inactivated influenza vaccine.

This clonotype came up many times. The CDR3 nucleotides are TGTGCCACCAGTGATTCGTTTAATTACTGGACTAGCGGGAGTAGAGGCGAGCAGTTCTTC. Protein sequence: CATSDSFNYWTSGSRGEQFF. The chain joins TRBV24-1 to TRBJ2-1; 13 bases match TRBD2. CDR3 length: 20 amino acids. Trimming took 2 bases from V and 10 from J; bases not matched to a gene: 19. Germline V CDR1 and CDR2: KGHDR, SFDVKD.

This clonotype was observed a few times. The V and J genes are TRBV9 and TRBJ2-5, with TRBD2 matching 7 bases. Trimming cost V 0 bases and J 4 bases; bases outside gene matches: 3. In germline, CDR1 is SGDLS, CDR2 YYNGEE. This CDR3 contains 14 residues. The CDR3 DNA reads TGTGCCAGCAGCGTAGGAGTAGCGGGAGAGACCCAGTACTTC. It yields the protein CASSVGVAGETQYF.